The T cell receptor beta chain under discussion was sequenced for a study of blood T cells in healthy people across ages. General observations from the study: As age increased, TCR beta diversity per million T cells fell in a roughly linear fashion. A strong correlation was seen between TCR beta diversity and naive T cell percentage.

In the case of this clonotype: Its antigen is currently unknown.

Next came a second PCR, run for about 7 to 12 cycles, which used a sample-barcoded 5' primer along with a J-beta primer mix. TCRdb used MiXCR to reprocess the 5' RACE reads, holding one entry per CDR3 protein. The sample records about 590,000 distinct CDR3 sequences, under 30% being singletons. Sequences were obtained from blood. This receptor was obtained from a woman of 80 years or more in good health.

The CDR3 DNA reads TGTGCCAGCAGCTTGGACCGGGGACTAGCCTACGAGCAGTACTTC. Translation: CASSLDRGLAYEQYF. This chain connects TRBV5-6 to TRBJ2-7; TRBD2 agrees at 8 bases. This CDR3 comprises 15 residues. CDR1 SGHDT and CDR2 YYEEEE come from the germline V gene. The trim removed 0 bases at V and 2 bases at J, leaving 4 bases unmatched. Full variable domain (missing parts from reference TRBV5-6 and TRBJ2-7): DAGVTQSPTHLIKTRGQQVTLRCSPKSGHDTVSWYQQALGQGPQFIFQYYEEEERQRGNFPDRFSGHQFPNYSSELNVNALLLGDSALYLCASSLDRGLAYEQYFGPGTRLTVT.